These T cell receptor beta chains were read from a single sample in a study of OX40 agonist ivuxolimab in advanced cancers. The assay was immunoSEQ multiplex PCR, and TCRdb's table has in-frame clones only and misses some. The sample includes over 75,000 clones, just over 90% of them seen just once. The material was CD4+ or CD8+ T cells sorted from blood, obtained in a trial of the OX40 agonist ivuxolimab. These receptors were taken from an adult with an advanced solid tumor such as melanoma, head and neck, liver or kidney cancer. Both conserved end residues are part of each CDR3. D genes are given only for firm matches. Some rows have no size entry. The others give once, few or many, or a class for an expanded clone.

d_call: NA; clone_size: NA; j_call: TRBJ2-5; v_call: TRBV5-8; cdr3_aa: CASSLRIRAGMTQYF; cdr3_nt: TGTGCCAGCAGCTTGAGGATCCGGGCAGGGATGACCCAGTACTTC
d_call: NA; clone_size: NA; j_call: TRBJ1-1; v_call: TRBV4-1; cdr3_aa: CASSQVVLTEAFF; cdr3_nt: TGCGCCAGCAGCCAAGTTGTCCTCACTGAAGCTTTCTTT
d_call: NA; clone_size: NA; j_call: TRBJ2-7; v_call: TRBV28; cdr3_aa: CASIRWEPYEQYF; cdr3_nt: TGTGCCAGCATTAGGTGGGAGCCCTACGAGCAGTACTTC
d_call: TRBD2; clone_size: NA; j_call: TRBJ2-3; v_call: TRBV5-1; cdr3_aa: CASSLAGTSGSSTDTQYF; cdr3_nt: TGCGCCAGCAGCTTGGCCGGGACTAGCGGGAGTAGCACAGATACGCAGTATTTT
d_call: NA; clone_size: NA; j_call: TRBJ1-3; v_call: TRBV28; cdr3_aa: CASRLTESGNTIYF; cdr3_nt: TGTGCCAGCAGATTGACGGAATCTGGAAACACCATATATTTT
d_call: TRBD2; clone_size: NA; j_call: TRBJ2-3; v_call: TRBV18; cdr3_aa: CASRGRATDTQYF; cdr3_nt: TGTGCCAGCCGCGGGAGGGCCACAGATACGCAGTATTTT
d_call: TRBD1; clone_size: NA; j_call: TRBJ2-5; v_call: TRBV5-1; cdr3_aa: CASSQQGIMETQYF; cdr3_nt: TGCGCCAGCAGCCAACAGGGGATTATGGAGACCCAGTACTTC
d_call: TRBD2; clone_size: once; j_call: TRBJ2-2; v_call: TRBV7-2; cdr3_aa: CASSPTWGKRGTGELFF; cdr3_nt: TGTGCCAGCAGCCCTACCTGGGGCAAGCGGGGAACCGGGGAGCTGTTTTTT
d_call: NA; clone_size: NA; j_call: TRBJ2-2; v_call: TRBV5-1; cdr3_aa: CASSLATTNTGELFF; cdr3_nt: TGCGCCAGCAGCTTGGCCACAACGAACACCGGGGAGCTGTTTTTT
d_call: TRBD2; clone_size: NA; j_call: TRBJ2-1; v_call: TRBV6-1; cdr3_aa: CASSGPSGPRNEQFF; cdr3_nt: TGTGCCAGCAGTGGCCCTAGCGGGCCACGCAATGAGCAGTTCTTC
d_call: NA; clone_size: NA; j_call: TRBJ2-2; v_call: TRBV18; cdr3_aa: CASSTQGSGTGELFF; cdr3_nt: TGTGCCAGCTCAACCCAGGGGTCGGGCACCGGGGAGCTGTTTTTT
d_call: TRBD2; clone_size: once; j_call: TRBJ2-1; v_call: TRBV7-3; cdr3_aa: CASSQTSGSYNEQFF; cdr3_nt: TGTGCCAGCAGCCAGACTAGCGGGTCGTACAATGAGCAGTTCTTC
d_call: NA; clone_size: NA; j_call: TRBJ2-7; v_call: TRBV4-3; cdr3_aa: CASSQQASPGTYEQYF; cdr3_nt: TGCGCCAGCAGCCAACAGGCTAGCCCTGGGACCTACGAGCAGTACTTC
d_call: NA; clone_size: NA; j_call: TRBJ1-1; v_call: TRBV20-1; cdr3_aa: CTTETEAFF; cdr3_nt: TGCACAACGGAGACTGAAGCTTTCTTT
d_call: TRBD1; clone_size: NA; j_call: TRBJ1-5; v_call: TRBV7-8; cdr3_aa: CASSLAWTGNQPQHF; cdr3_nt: TGTGCCAGCAGCTTAGCGTGGACAGGGAATCAGCCCCAGCATTTT
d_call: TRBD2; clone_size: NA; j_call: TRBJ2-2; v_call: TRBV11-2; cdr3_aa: CASSSSGLAGGELFF; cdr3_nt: TGTGCCAGCAGCTCTTCGGGACTAGCGGGAGGGGAGCTGTTTTTT
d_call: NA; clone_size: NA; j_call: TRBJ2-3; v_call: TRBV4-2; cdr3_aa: CASSQATRGATDTQYF; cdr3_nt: TGTGCCAGCAGCCAAGCCACCAGGGGGGCCACAGATACGCAGTATTTT
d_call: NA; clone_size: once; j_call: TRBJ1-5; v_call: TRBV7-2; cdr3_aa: CASSWDGHSNQPQHF; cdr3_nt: TGTGCCAGCAGCTGGGACGGACACAGCAATCAGCCCCAGCATTTT
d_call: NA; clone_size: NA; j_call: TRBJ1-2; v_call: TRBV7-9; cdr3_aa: CASSSSQLLGYGYTF; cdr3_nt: TGTGCCAGCAGCTCGTCTCAACTCTTGGGCTATGGCTACACCTTC
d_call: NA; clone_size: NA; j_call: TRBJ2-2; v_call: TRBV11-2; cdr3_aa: CASSLRGGAAGELFF; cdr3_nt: TGTGCCAGCAGCTTACGTGGGGGCGCTGCCGGGGAGCTGTTTTTT
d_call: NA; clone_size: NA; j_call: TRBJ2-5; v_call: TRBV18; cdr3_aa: CASSAETQYF; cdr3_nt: TGTGCCAGCTCCGCGGAGACCCAGTACTTC
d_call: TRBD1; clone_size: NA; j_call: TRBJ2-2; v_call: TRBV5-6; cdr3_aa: CASSFKGARTGELFF; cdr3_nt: TGTGCCAGCAGCTTTAAGGGGGCACGCACCGGGGAGCTGTTTTTT
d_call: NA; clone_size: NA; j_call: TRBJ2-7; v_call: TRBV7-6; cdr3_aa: CASSLRGGGTYEQYF; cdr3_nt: TGTGCCAGCAGCCTAAGGGGTGGGGGCACCTACGAGCAGTACTTC
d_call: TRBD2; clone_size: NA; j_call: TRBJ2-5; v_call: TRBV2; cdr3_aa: CASSNAAGGQETQYF; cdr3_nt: TGTGCCAGCAGTAATGCAGCGGGAGGGCAAGAGACCCAGTACTTC
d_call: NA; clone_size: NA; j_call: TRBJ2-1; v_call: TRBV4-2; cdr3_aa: CASSQDQGGATYNEQFF; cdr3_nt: TGTGCCAGCAGCCAAGATCAAGGCGGGGCCACCTACAATGAGCAGTTCTTC
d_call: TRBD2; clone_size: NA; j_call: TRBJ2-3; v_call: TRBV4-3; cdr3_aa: CASSSGLAGALVDTQYF; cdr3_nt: TGCGCCAGCAGCTCGGGACTAGCGGGAGCGTTAGTTGATACGCAGTATTTT
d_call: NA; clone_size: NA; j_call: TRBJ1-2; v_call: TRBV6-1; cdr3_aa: CASIQGSYGYTF; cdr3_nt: TGTGCCAGCATCCAGGGGTCCTATGGCTACACCTTC
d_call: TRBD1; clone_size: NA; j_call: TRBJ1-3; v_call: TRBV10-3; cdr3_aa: CAVSGTGFSGNTIYF; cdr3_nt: TGTGCCGTTTCCGGGACAGGCTTCTCTGGAAACACCATATATTTT
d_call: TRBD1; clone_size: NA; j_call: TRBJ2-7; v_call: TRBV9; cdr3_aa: CASSLGTQGFYEQYF; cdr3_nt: TGTGCCAGCAGCCTAGGAACACAGGGGTTCTACGAGCAGTACTTC
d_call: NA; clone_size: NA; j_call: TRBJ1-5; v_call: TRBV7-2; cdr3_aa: CASSGPNQPQHF; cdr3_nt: TGTGCCAGCAGTGGGCCGAATCAGCCCCAGCATTTT
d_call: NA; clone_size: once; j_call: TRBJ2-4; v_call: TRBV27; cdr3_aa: CASSPGALAKNIQYF; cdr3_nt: TGTGCCAGCAGTCCCGGAGCTCTAGCCAAAAACATTCAGTACTTC
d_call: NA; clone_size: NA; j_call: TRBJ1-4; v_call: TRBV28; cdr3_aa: CASSLSGAQEKLFF; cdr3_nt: TGTGCCAGCAGTTTGTCAGGGGCGCAGGAAAAACTGTTTTTT
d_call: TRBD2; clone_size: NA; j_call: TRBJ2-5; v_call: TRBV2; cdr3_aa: CASSSLAGLGETQYF; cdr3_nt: TGTGCCAGCAGTTCCCTAGCGGGATTGGGAGAGACCCAGTACTTC
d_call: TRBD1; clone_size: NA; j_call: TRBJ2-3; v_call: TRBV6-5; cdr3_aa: CASNKQGATDTQYF; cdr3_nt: TGTGCCAGCAATAAACAGGGGGCGACAGATACGCAGTATTTT
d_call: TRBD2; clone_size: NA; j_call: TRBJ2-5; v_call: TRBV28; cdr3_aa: CASSLLGLAGFRETQYF; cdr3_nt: TGTGCCAGCAGTCTACTCGGGCTAGCGGGATTTAGAGAGACCCAGTACTTC
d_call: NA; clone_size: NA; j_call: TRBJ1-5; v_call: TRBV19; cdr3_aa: CASGTGLNQPQHF; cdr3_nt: TGTGCCAGCGGGACGGGCTTAAATCAGCCCCAGCATTTT
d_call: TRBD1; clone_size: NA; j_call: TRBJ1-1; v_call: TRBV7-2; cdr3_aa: CASRLQGFDAAFF; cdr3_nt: TGTGCCAGCAGACTACAGGGGTTTGACGCAGCTTTCTTT
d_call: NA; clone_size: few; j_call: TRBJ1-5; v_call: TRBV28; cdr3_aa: CASRDNQPQHF; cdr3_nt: TGTGCCAGCAGGGACAATCAGCCCCAGCATTTT
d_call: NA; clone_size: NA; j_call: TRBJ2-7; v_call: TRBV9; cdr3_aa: CASSPGVVGEQYF; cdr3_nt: TGTGCCAGCAGCCCAGGGGTGGTTGGCGAGCAGTACTTC
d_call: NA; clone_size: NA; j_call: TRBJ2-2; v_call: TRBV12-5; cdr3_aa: CASGLVIGGAGELFF; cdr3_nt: TGTGCTAGTGGTTTGGTCATAGGTGGCGCCGGGGAGCTGTTTTTT
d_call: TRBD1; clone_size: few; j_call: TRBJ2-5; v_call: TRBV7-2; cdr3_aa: CASSLGQVETQYF; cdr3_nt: TGTGCCAGCAGCCTTGGACAGGTGGAGACCCAGTACTTC
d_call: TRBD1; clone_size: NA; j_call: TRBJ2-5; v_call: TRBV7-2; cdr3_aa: CASSLGQGETQYF; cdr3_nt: TGTGCCAGCAGCCTGGGACAGGGGGAGACCCAGTACTTC
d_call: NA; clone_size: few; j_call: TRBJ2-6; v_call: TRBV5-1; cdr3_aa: CASSSPFPLTLRGANVLTF; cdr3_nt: TGCGCCAGCAGCTCCCCTTTCCCCTTGACCCTGCGGGGGGCCAACGTCCTGACTTTC
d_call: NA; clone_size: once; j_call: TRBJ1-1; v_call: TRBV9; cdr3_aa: CASSVVEPDEAFF; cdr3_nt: TGTGCCAGCAGCGTAGTGGAGCCCGATGAAGCTTTCTTT
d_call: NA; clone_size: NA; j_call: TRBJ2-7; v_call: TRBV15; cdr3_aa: CATSARGEQYF; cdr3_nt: TGTGCCACCAGCGCCCGCGGCGAGCAGTACTTC
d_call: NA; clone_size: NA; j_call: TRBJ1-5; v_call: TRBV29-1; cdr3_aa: CSVGGGASNQPQHF; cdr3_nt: TGCAGCGTTGGTGGAGGGGCCAGCAATCAGCCCCAGCATTTT
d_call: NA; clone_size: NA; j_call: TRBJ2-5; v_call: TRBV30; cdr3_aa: CAWSVLGETQYF; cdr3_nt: TGTGCCTGGAGTGTATTAGGAGAGACCCAGTACTTC
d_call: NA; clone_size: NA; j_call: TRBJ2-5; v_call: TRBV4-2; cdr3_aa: CASSQPGRRSGETQYF; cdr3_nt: TGTGCCAGCAGCCAACCGGGGAGAAGGTCGGGCGAGACCCAGTACTTC
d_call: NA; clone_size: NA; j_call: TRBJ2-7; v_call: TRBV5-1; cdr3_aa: CASSLWVEIPPPREQYF; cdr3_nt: TGCGCCAGCAGCTTGTGGGTTGAGATCCCACCACCTCGCGAGCAGTACTTC
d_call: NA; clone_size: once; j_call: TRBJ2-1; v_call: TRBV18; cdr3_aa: CASSQWTPSSYNEQFF; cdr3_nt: TGTGCCAGCTCACAATGGACCCCGAGCTCCTACAATGAGCAGTTCTTC
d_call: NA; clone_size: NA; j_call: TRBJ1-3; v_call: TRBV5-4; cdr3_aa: CASSGEVGQGNTIYF; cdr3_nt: TGTGCCAGCAGCGGTGAGGTGGGGCAAGGAAACACCATATATTTT
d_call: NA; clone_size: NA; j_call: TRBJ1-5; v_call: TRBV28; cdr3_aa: CASSLASRGNQPQHF; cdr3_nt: TGTGCCAGCAGTCTCGCGTCCCGGGGGAATCAGCCCCAGCATTTT
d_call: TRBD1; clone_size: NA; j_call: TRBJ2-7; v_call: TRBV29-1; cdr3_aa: CSVKQTGGSYEQYF; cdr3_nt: TGCAGCGTAAAACAAACAGGGGGCTCCTACGAGCAGTACTTC
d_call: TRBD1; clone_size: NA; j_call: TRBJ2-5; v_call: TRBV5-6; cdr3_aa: CASSSVRQGVGETQYF; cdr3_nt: TGTGCCAGCAGCTCCGTAAGGCAGGGGGTCGGGGAGACCCAGTACTTC
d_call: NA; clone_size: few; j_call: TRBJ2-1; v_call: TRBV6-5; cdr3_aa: CASSPLLFPDPFF; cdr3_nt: TGTGCCAGCAGTCCCCTTTTATTTCCCGATCCGTTCTTC
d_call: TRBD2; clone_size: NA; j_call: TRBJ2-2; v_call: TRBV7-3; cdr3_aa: CASSLPPTSGSFGELFF; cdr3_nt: TGTGCCAGCAGCTTACCCCCGACTAGCGGGTCCTTCGGGGAGCTGTTTTTT
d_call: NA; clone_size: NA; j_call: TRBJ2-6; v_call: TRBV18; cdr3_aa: CASSPRETYRGANVLTF; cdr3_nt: TGTGCCAGCTCACCACGAGAGACCTACCGGGGGGCCAACGTCCTGACTTTC